The 9 T cell receptor beta chains given below trace back to one sample, sequenced in a study of blood T cell repertoires in COVID-19 (dated by TCRdb to about 2020). The method was the immunoSEQ multiplex PCR assay. TCRdb stores this immuneACCESS table with in-frame sequences only. Part of the clones is absent; in the studies checked, under half of the shortfall reflects unresolved V genes, and no reason is known for the rest. Here the sample has fewer than 350,000 clones; 80% to 90% occur a single time. Around 4% of the sample is taken by the ten largest. The sequencing input was PBMCs or T cells enriched from blood (not recorded which). The receptors here all came from a woman aged 35 to 49 with acute COVID-19.

This chain links TRBV3-1 (or the pseudogene TRBV3-2) with TRBJ1-2, with 9 bases fitting TRBD1. The ends lost 2 bases at V and 7 bases at J; junction bases unmatched: 11. The CDR3 sequence is 16 residues long. The V gene's germline CDR1 is LGHDT and CDR2 YNNKEL (reference sequence). The CDR3: CASSQLIDRGQGGYTF. The CDR3 DNA is TGTGCCAGCAGCCAACTTATCGACAGGGGACAGGGTGGCTACACCTTC.

The chain recombines TRBV28 with TRBJ1-5; TRBD1 is a possible D gene (6 bases). The CDR3 sequence is 15 residues long. Germline lookup yields CDR1 MDHEN and CDR2 SYDVKM. V shed 4 bases and J shed 6 bases, with 16 bases lying between them. For the CDR3, the DNA is TGTGCCAGCAGTTCTCCAGGGGCGCGGGTTCAGCCCCAGCATTTT. Translating gives CASSSPGARVQPQHF.

The V call is TRBV7-2, the J call TRBJ2-3; D is ambiguous. The germline V gene encodes CDR1 SGHTA and CDR2 FQGNSA. This CDR3 contains 12 residues. Trimming left V 4 bases short and J 1 base short, with 3 bases between. The CDR3 nucleotides are TGTGCCAGCAGCTCGGGCACAGATACGCAGTATTTT. It encodes CASSSGTDTQYF.

This clone has just a few counts. V usage is TRBV6-6 and J usage is TRBJ2-3, with 7 bases lining up with TRBD1. Germline trimming cut 2 bases from V and 0 bases from J; bases unmatched to any gene: 2. The germline gives CDR1 MNHNY, CDR2 SVGAGI (reference sequence). CDR3 length: 15 residues. CDR3 region: CASSYIRGSTDTQYF. The CDR3 DNA is TGTGCCAGCAGTTACATCAGGGGGAGCACAGATACGCAGTATTTT.

In its sample, this clone was seen once. The rearrangement joins TRBV7-8 to TRBJ2-2, with 9 bases fitting TRBD2. The V and J ends lost 6 bases and 3 bases, in that order; junction bases with no gene match: 8. The CDR3 totals 16 residues. Germline V gene lookup returns CDR1 SGHVS and CDR2 FQNEAQ. The CDR3 is CASSSAGGRYTGELFF. CDR3 sequence (DNA): TGTGCCAGCAGTTCCGCGGGAGGGAGGTACACCGGGGAGCTGTTTTTT.

This rearrangement joins TRBV27 to TRBJ2-5, with TRBD1 identical over 7 bases. Germline-derived CDR1 and CDR2 are MNHEY and SMNVEV (reference sequence). There are 14 residues in the CDR3. The trim removed 2 bases at V and 8 bases at J, leaving 8 bases unmatched. CDR3 loop: CASSLGQGVPTQYF. The CDR3 DNA sequence: TGTGCCAGCAGTTTAGGGCAGGGGGTGCCTACCCAGTACTTC.

This rearrangement joins TRBV27 to TRBJ2-7, with TRBD1 identical over 10 bases. CDR3 length: 13 amino acids. V lost 8 bases to trimming and J lost 3 bases; unmatched junction nucleotides: 4. CDR1 is MNHEY, CDR2 SMNVEV, per germline (reference sequence). The CDR3 region is CASRGQGLYEQYF. The CDR3 DNA follows: TGTGCCAGCCGGGGACAGGGGCTCTACGAGCAGTACTTC.

The chain is built from TRBV19 and TRBJ2-5, with 9 bases that match TRBD2. V lost 10 bases to trimming and J lost 5 bases; unmatched junction nucleotides: 17. The CDR3 extends over 16 amino acids. Looked up from germline, CDR1 is LNHDA and CDR2 is SQIVND (reference sequence). This CDR3 reads CATGPRLAGVRETQYF. The CDR3 DNA sequence: TGTGCCACCGGCCCTCGATTAGCGGGGGTTAGGGAGACCCAGTACTTC.

V is TRBV4-2 and J is TRBJ1-1; D is unresolved. Germline assignment: CDR1 LGHNA and CDR2 YNFKEQ. V was cut by 0 bases and J by 1 base, with 12 bases left in between. The CDR3 has 16 amino acids. CDR3 nucleotide sequence: TGTGCCAGCAGCCAAGAAGCACAGAGGGAGAACACTGAAGCTTTCTTT. Translating it yields CASSQEAQRENTEAFF.